The 8 T cell receptor beta chains below were found in one sample sequenced in a study of blood T cell repertoires in COVID-19. Assay: immunoSEQ multiplex PCR; the TCRdb copy retains only in-frame clones and omits some. This table holds roughly 300,000 clones, approximately 86% found once. What was sequenced was PBMCs or T cells enriched from blood (not recorded which). These receptors were taken from a woman between 35 and 50 years old with acute COVID-19.

The chain recombines TRBV4-3 with TRBJ2-3, with 7 bases identical to TRBD1. The V gene end was trimmed by 1 base and the J gene end by 1 base; junction bases not matched to a gene: 8. The CDR3 runs 17 residues. Per germline, CDR1 LGHNA and CDR2 YSLEER. This chain's CDR3 is CASSQAHRGLGTDTQYF. The DNA for the CDR3 is TGCGCCAGCAGCCAAGCCCACAGGGGTTTAGGCACAGATACGCAGTATTTT.

V and J are TRBV6-4 and TRBJ1-2; 7 positions agree with TRBD1. J was trimmed by 8 bases and V by 3 bases; bases with no gene match: 9. Germline V gives CDR1 MRHNA, CDR2 SNTAGT. This CDR3 contains 14 residues. Here the CDR3 DNA reads TGTGCCAGCAGTGAGACGGGACAGTCGAGAGGCTACACCTTC. This encodes CASSETGQSRGYTF.

The J gene is TRBJ1-1, the V gene TRBV7-9, with D tentatively TRBD1 (6 bases). Germline lookup yields CDR1 SEHNR and CDR2 FQNEAQ (reference sequence). Trimming cost V 6 bases and J 4 bases, with 18 bases left between them. This CDR3 region has 15 residues. CDR3 coding DNA: TGTGCCAGCAGATCAGACGGGTACAGGGTCACTGAAGCTTTCTTT. Encoded protein: CASRSDGYRVTEAFF. The full variable domain, rest sourced from reference TRBV7-9 and TRBJ1-1, is DTGVSQNPRHKITKRGQNVTFRCDPISEHNRLYWYRQTLGQGPEFLTYFQNEAQLEKSRLLSDRFSAERPKGSFSTLEIQRTEQGDSAMYLCASRSDGYRVTEAFFGQGTRLTVV.

The V call is TRBV19, the J call TRBJ1-5, with D possibly matching TRBD1 (6 bases). Trimming left V 2 bases short and J 2 bases short, with 16 bases between. CDR3 length: 17 amino acids. Germline V gene lookup returns CDR1 LNHDA and CDR2 SQIVND (reference sequence). Here the CDR3 DNA reads TGTGCCAGTAGTATATTTAGGGGGGGCTCCGGCAATCAGCCCCAGCATTTT. It encodes CASSIFRGGSGNQPQHF.

Comment on this clone: The likely explanation is a read error, given a far larger clone one base away. For the CDR3, the DNA is TGTGCCAGCAGCCTGGACAGGGACTATGGCTACACCTTC. Translated: CASSLDRDYGYTF. The gene calls are TRBV2 and TRBJ1-2; 8 positions match TRBD1. Looked up from germline, CDR1 is SNHLY and CDR2 is FYNNEI. The CDR3 length is 13 residues. V was pared by 6 bases and J by 3 bases, with 3 bases of the junction left unmatched.

The chain carries TRBV28 and TRBJ2-2, with D possibly TRBD1 on 9 matching bases. Trimming took off 5 bases at V and 5 bases at J, with 27 bases between the two ends. CDR1 and CDR2 from the germline V gene are MDHEN and SYDVKM. This CDR3 spans 19 amino acids. This CDR3 is CASSPGTGLGLAKTGELFF. Here the CDR3 DNA reads TGTGCCAGCAGTCCAGGGACAGGGCTAGGACTAGCTAAGACCGGGGAGCTGTTTTTT. The complete variable domain, with remaining parts taken from reference TRBV28 and TRBJ2-2, reads DVKVTQSSRYLVKRTGEKVFLECVQDMDHENMFWYRQDPGLGLRLIYFSYDVKMKEKGDIPEGYSVSREKKERFSLILESASTNQTSMYLCASSPGTGLGLAKTGELFFGEGSRLTVL.

This chain links TRBV15 with TRBJ1-1; D possibly corresponds to TRBD1 (6 bases). The V end lost 0 bases, the J end lost 6 bases, and 14 bases lay between the germline ends. Germline V gene data show CDR1 as LNHNV and CDR2 as YYDKDF (reference sequence). This CDR3 is 15 amino acids long. CDR3 loop: CATSRDFGKGAEAFF. The CDR3 region has the DNA TGTGCCACCAGCAGAGATTTCGGAAAGGGGGCTGAAGCTTTCTTT.

This clone has just one count. The rearrangement links TRBV7-9 to TRBJ2-7, with 13 bases lining up with TRBD2. V lost 5 bases, J lost 3 bases, and 4 bases stayed unmatched. This CDR3 has 15 residues. Germline V gene lookup returns CDR1 SEHNR and CDR2 FQNEAQ (reference sequence). The CDR3 coding sequence is TGTGCCAGCAGCGCACTAGCGGGAGGGTACTACGAGCAGTACTTC. This translates into CASSALAGGYYEQYF.